This passage covers 20 T cell receptor beta chains from one sample sequenced in a study of CD8 T cells in ankylosing spondylitis (dated 2017 in TCRdb). The receptor library was made with 5' RACE. Instrument used: Illumina HiSeq 2500. TCRdb redid the processing of the public reads, applying fastp at Q25 and MiXCR, and retained in-frame beta chains. Every entry covers one CDR3 protein and lists the most common genes and DNA from its rows. For this sample there are about 140,000 distinct CDR3 sequences; roughly 30% appear just once. The ten largest clones take up over 5.5% of the sample. The sequenced sample consisted of synovial fluid, either unsorted or a sorted T cell fraction (not recorded which). These receptors were obtained from a male donor with ankylosing spondylitis.

This clonotype was counted a single time. The chain couples TRBV24-1 to TRBJ1-1, with D perhaps matching TRBD1 (6 bases). The V and J ends lost 3 bases and 5 bases respectively, with 12 bases between them. Germline CDR1 KGHDR, CDR2 SFDVKD. CDR3 size: 14 residues. The CDR3 region has the DNA TGTGCCACCAGTGATGGGGGCCGGGGGACTGAAGCTTTCTTT. Its protein product is CATSDGGRGTEAFF.

The chain recombines TRBV3-1 with TRBJ1-4, with a weak D call TRBD1 (5 bases). The CDR3 is 17 amino acids. V lost 1 base, J lost 3 bases, and 15 bases lay in between. The germline V gene has CDR1 LGHDT and CDR2 YNNKEL (reference sequence). The CDR3 DNA is TGTGCCAGCAGCCAAGTACCTTCAGGGCGATCTAATGAAAAACTGTTTTTT. This translates into CASSQVPSGRSNEKLFF.

The chain couples TRBV7-9 to TRBJ2-5, with TRBD2 as a possible D gene (6 bases). Trimming cost V 0 bases and J 7 bases, with 15 bases left between them. The CDR3 runs 15 residues. Germline V lookup: CDR1 SEHNR, CDR2 FQNEAQ (reference sequence). The CDR3 here is CASSLAPSRGGTQYF. CDR3 sequence (DNA): TGTGCCAGCAGCTTAGCGCCTAGCCGGGGAGGGACCCAGTACTTC.

The chain links TRBV7-3 to TRBJ2-2; D is possibly TRBD2 (6 bases). Between the trimmed V and J ends, which lost 3 bases and 5 bases, there was a span of 13 bases. The CDR3 has 15 amino acids. Germline V gene sequence: CDR1 SGHTA, CDR2 FQGTGA. In DNA form, the CDR3 reads TGTGCCAGCAGCTTGACTAGTTCGGTGACCGGGGAGCTGTTTTTT. Protein sequence: CASSLTSSVTGELFF.

This chain connects TRBV19 to TRBJ1-5; D is uncertain. The germline V gene encodes CDR1 LNHDA and CDR2 SQIVND (reference sequence). This CDR3 region has 17 residues. Trimming stripped 9 bases from V and 2 bases from J, with 23 bases between. CDR3 residues: CARPRSWPRKRNQPQHF. CDR3 coding DNA: TGTGCCAGACCGCGGAGCTGGCCGAGGAAACGCAATCAGCCCCAGCATTTT.

The chain recombines TRBV4-1 with TRBJ1-2, with D perhaps TRBD1 (6 bases). Germline V gene lookup returns CDR1 MGHRA and CDR2 YSYEKL. V was shortened by 1 base and J by 2 bases, with 14 bases between the two germline ends. The CDR3 extends over 16 amino acids. The CDR3 nucleotides are TGCGCCAGCAGCCAAGTGGGGGGGCCCGGGAACTATGGCTACACCTTC. Translated, it gives CASSQVGGPGNYGYTF.

The chain joins TRBV7-2 to TRBJ1-3; 7 bases line up with TRBD1. The CDR3 runs 14 residues. Looked up from germline, CDR1 is SGHTA and CDR2 is FQGNSA. J lost 4 bases, V lost 5 bases, and 5 bases had no gene match. The CDR3 DNA sequence: TGTGCCAGCAGCCTGGGACAGAAAGGAAACACCATATATTTT. Encoded protein: CASSLGQKGNTIYF. Filled out from reference TRBV7-2 and TRBJ1-3, the complete variable domain reads GAGVSQSPSNKVTEKGKDVELRCDPISGHTALYWYRQSLGQGLEFLIYFQGNSAPDKSGLPSDRFSAERTGGSVSTLTIQRTQQEDSAVYLCASSLGQKGNTIYFGEGSWLTVV.

The chain carries TRBV29-1 and TRBJ1-4; perhaps TRBD1 as D (6 bases). The germline V and J ends were trimmed by 2 bases and 6 bases, with 10 bases remaining between them. The germline CDR1 and CDR2 sequences are SQVTM and ANQGSEA. CDR3 length equals 13 residues. CDR3 sequence (DNA): TGCAGCGTTGAAAAGGGGGGGGATGAAAAACTGTTTTTT. Its protein product is CSVEKGGDEKLFF. The full variable domain, its missing parts supplied by reference TRBV29-1 and TRBJ1-4, is SAVISQKPSRDICQRGTSLTIQCQVDSQVTMMFWYRQQPGQSLTLIATANQGSEATYESGFVIDKFPISRPNLTFSTLTVSNMSPEDSSIYLCSVEKGGDEKLFFGSGTQLSVL.

This clonotype was seen a few times. This chain connects TRBV28 to TRBJ2-1, with D uncertain. Germline V gene data show CDR1 as MDHEN and CDR2 as SYDVKM. The CDR3 consists of 12 residues. The ends were cut back, 7 bases at V and 5 bases at J, with 9 bases in the middle. CDR3 sequence reads: CASTKRHNEQFF. CDR3 sequence (DNA): TGTGCCAGCACGAAGCGCCACAATGAGCAGTTCTTC.

The table lists this clonotype with many counts. J is TRBJ2-1 and V is TRBV12-3 or TRBV12-4, with 7 positions matching TRBD2. With V trimmed by 3 bases and J by 4 bases, 9 bases remained unmatched. The CDR3 runs 16 residues. CDR3 residues: CASSLAVAGSYNEQFF. DNA of the CDR3: TGTGCCAGCAGTTTGGCCGTAGCGGGCAGTTACAATGAGCAGTTCTTC.

This clonotype has only a few counts. This chain links TRBV20-1 with TRBJ1-3; D is possibly TRBD1 (6 bases). The CDR3 runs to 16 residues. The germline V gene encodes CDR1 DFQATT and CDR2 SNEGSKA (reference sequence). Trimming removed 0 bases from V and 0 bases from J, with 12 bases in between. The CDR3 protein is CSARDGQYLSGNTIYF. The DNA of the CDR3 is TGCAGTGCTAGAGATGGACAGTATCTCTCTGGAAACACCATATATTTT.

The chain links TRBV9 to TRBJ1-6; TRBD1 aligns across 10 bases. The CDR3 covers 16 residues. Germline V gene sequence: CDR1 SGDLS, CDR2 YYNGEE. V lost 3 bases to trimming and J lost 7 bases; unmatched junction nucleotides: 7. CDR3 DNA sequence: TGTGCCAGCAGCGCCTTCGGGGGACAGGGGAATTCACCCCTCCACTTT. This encodes CASSAFGGQGNSPLHF.

As concerns this clonotype: Since a much larger clone is just one base distant, this may be a read error. The J gene is TRBJ1-1, the V gene TRBV7-8; 8 bases match TRBD1. Germline V lookup: CDR1 SGHVS, CDR2 FQNEAQ. The CDR3 totals 14 residues. With V trimmed by 5 bases and J by 1 base, 3 bases remained unmatched. CDR3 sequence (DNA): TGTGCCAGCAGCGCAGGGGGCAGGAACACTGAAGCTTTCTTT. Its translation: CASSAGGRNTEAFF.

The V gene is TRBV7-2, the J gene TRBJ2-3; D remains ambiguous. V was cut by 4 bases and J by 3 bases, with 11 bases left in between. Germline-derived CDR1 and CDR2 are SGHTA and FQGNSA. CDR3 length equals 14 residues. The CDR3, as DNA: TGTGCCAGCAGCTCATATATGGAGACAGATACGCAGTATTTT. As protein: CASSSYMETDTQYF.

This clonotype was seen a few times. The V and J genes are TRBV21-1 and TRBJ2-7; the tabulated D call, TRBD2, remains unverified against the DNA. TRBV21-1 is a recognized pseudogene. CDR3 length: 18 amino acids. CDR3 in DNA: TGTGCCAGTCTCCTAGTCCCGCTTCCTTTTTGGGGCTCCTACGAGCAGTACTTC. Translated, it gives CASLLVPLPFWGSYEQYF.

CDR3 sequence reads: CASSGRGTGSYEQYF. CDR3 bases: TGTGCCAGCAGTGGTCGTGGGACAGGGAGCTACGAGCAGTACTTC. J is TRBJ2-7 and V is TRBV6-1, with 9 bases identical to TRBD1. J gave up 3 bases and V 4 bases, and 7 bases lay outside the gene matches. The CDR3 sequence is 15 residues long. Germline-derived CDR1 and CDR2 are MNHNS and SASEGT.

This rearrangement joins TRBV20-1 to TRBJ1-2, with a tentative D call TRBD1 (6 bases). V gave up 0 bases and J gave up 1 base, with 12 bases separating them. Germline CDR1 and CDR2: DFQATT and SNEGSKA (reference sequence). This CDR3 has 15 amino acids. For the CDR3, the DNA is TGCAGTGCTAGAGAACGGACAGAACTTAACTATGGCTACACCTTC. As protein: CSARERTELNYGYTF.

This chain connects TRBV28 to TRBJ1-6, with a tentative D call TRBD1 (5 bases). CDR1 and CDR2 from the germline V gene are MDHEN and SYDVKM. V was trimmed by 2 bases and J by 8 bases, leaving 13 bases between them. The CDR3 runs to 15 residues. CDR3 region: CASSLVDSDYSPLHF. The CDR3 nucleotides are TGTGCCAGCAGTTTAGTTGACAGTGATTATTCACCCCTCCACTTT.

This clonotype has more than one count but fewer than ten. The chain has TRBV5-1 and TRBJ1-5, with TRBD1 identical over 9 bases. V was clipped by 3 bases and J by 3 bases; unmatched bases: 4. This CDR3 is 15 amino acids long. The germline gives CDR1 SGHRS, CDR2 YFSETQ. The CDR3 is CASSSGTGNNQPQHF. The CDR3 DNA reads TGCGCCAGCAGCTCCGGGACAGGGAACAATCAGCCCCAGCATTTT.

The chain recombines TRBV12-3 or TRBV12-4 with TRBJ1-1; the match to TRBD1 covers 8 bases. The CDR3 covers 16 residues. The V and J ends lost 5 bases and 1 base, in that order; junction bases with no gene match: 9. The CDR3 sequence: CASSAGGGGWNTEAFF. The CDR3 coding sequence is TGTGCCAGCAGTGCAGGGGGCGGGGGATGGAACACTGAAGCTTTCTTT.